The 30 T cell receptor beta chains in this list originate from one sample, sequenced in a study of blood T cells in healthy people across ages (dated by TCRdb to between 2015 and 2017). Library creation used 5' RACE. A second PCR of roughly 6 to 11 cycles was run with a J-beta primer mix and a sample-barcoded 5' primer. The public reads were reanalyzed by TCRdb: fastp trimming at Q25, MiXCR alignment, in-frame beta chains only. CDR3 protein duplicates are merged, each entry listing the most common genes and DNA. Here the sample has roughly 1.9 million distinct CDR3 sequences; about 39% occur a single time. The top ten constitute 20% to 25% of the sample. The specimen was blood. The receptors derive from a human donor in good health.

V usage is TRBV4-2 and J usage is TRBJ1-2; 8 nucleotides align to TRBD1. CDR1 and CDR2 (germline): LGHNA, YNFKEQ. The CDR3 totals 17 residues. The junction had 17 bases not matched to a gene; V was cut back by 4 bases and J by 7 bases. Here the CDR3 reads CASSRPPQTGEVTGYTF. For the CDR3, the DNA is TGTGCCAGCAGCCGCCCACCGCAGACAGGGGAAGTGACTGGCTACACCTTC.

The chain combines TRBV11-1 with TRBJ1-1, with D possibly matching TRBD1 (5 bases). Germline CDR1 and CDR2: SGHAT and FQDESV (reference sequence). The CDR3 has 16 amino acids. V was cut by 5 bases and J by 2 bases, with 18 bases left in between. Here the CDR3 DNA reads TGTGCCAGCAGCACGGGGGGTGGAAGAATTAACACTGAAGCTTTCTTT. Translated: CASSTGGGRINTEAFF.

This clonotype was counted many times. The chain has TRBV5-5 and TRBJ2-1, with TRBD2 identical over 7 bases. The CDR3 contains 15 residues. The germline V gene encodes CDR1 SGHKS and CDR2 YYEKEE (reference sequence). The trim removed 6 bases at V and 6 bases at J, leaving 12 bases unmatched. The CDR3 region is CASIPLPTGGNEQFF. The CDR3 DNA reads TGTGCCAGCATCCCCCTACCTACGGGAGGCAATGAGCAGTTCTTC.

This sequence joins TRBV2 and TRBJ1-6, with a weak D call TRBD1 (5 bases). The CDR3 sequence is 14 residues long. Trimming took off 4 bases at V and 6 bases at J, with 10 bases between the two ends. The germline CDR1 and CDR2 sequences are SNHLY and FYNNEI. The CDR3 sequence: CASSGTWGNSPLHF. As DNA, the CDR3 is TGTGCCAGCAGTGGGACATGGGGTAATTCACCCCTCCACTTT.

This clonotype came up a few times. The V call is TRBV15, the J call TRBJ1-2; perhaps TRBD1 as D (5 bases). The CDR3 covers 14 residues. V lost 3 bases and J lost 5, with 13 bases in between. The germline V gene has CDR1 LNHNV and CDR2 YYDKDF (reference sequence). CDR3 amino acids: CATSSNSGGYGYTF. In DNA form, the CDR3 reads TGTGCCACCAGCAGTAATTCGGGGGGTTATGGCTACACCTTC.

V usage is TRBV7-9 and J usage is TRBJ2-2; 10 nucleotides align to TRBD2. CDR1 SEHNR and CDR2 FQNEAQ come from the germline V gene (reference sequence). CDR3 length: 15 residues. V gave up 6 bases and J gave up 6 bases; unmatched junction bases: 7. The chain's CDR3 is CASRRTSGPPGELFF. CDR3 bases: TGTGCCAGCAGACGGACTAGCGGTCCCCCCGGGGAGCTGTTTTTT.

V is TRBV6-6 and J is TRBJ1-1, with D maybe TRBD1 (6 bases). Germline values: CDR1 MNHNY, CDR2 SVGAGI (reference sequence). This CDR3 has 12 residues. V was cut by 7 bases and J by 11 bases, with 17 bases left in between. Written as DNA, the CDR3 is TGTGCCAGCACCCTCAAAGAACAGGGCGCTTTCTTT. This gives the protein CASTLKEQGAFF.

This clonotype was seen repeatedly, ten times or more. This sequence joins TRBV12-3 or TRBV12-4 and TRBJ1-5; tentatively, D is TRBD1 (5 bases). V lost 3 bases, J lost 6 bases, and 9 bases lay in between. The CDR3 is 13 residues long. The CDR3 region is CASSFRVGQPQHF. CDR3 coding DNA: TGTGCCAGCAGTTTCAGGGTTGGTCAGCCCCAGCATTTT.

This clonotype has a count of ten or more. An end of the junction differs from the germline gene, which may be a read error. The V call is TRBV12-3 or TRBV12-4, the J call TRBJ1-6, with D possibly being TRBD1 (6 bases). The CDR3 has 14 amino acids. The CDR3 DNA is TGTGCCAGCAGCTTAGGACAGAATAATTCACCCCTCCACTTT. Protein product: CASSLGQNNSPLHF.

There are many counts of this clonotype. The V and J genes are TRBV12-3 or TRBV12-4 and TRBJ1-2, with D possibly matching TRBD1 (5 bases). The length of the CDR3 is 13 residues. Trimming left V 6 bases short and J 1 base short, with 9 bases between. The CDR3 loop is CASSLQVNYGYTF. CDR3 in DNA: TGTGCCAGCAGCTTACAGGTTAACTATGGCTACACCTTC.

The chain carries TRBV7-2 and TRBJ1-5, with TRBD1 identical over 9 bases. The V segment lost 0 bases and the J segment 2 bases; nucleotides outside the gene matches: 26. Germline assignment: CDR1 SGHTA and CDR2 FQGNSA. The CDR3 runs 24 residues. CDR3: CASSLAGDPLAGTGNLAGNQPQHF. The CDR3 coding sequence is TGTGCCAGCAGCTTAGCGGGAGACCCCTTAGCCGGGACAGGGAACCTGGCGGGCAATCAGCCCCAGCATTTT.

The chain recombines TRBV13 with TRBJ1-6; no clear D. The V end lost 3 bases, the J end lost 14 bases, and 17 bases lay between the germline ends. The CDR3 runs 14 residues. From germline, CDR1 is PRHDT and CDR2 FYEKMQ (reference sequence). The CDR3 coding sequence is TGTGCCAGCAGCTTCAGCAGGTCCCTACTGACCCTCCACTTT. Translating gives CASSFSRSLLTLHF.

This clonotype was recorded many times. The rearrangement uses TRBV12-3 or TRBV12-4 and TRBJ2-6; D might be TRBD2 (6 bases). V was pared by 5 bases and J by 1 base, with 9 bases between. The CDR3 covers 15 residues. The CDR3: CASSPGRSGANVLTF. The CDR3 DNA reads TGTGCCAGCAGTCCGGGGAGGTCTGGGGCCAACGTCCTGACTTTC.

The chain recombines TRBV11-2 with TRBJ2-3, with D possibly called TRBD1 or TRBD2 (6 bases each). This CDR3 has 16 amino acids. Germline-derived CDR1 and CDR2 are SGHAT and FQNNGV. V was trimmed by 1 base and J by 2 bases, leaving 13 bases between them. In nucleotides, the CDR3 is TGTGCCAGCAGCTTAGGGCGGGACACCTCCACAGATACGCAGTATTTT. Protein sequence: CASSLGRDTSTDTQYF.

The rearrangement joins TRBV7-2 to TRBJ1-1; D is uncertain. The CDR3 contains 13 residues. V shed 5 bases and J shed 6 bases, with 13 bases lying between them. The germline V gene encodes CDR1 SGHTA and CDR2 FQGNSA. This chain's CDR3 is CASSPPPQPEAFF. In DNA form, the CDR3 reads TGTGCCAGCAGCCCACCCCCCCAACCTGAAGCTTTCTTT.

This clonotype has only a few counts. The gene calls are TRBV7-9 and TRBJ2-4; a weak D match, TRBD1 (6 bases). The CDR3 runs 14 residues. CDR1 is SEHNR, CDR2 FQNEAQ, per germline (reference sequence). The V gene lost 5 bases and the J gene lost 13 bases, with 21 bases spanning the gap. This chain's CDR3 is CASSPQGSLREQYF. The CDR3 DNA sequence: TGTGCCAGCAGCCCTCAGGGGTCTCTGCGTGAGCAGTACTTC.

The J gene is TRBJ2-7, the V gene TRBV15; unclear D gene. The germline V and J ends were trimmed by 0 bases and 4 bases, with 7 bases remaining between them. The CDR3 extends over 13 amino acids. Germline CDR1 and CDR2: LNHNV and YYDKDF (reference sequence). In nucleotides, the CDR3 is TGTGCCACCAGCAGAGATGGCCTATACGAGCAGTACTTC. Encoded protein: CATSRDGLYEQYF.

CDR3 loop: CASSQGTGPRGEQFF. CDR3 nucleotides: TGTGCCAGCAGCCAAGGGACAGGGCCTCGTGGTGAGCAGTTCTTC. The chain carries TRBV3-1 and TRBJ2-1; 8 positions agree with TRBD1. The CDR3 is made up of 15 amino acids. The germline V gene encodes CDR1 LGHDT and CDR2 YNNKEL (reference sequence). V shed 1 base, J shed 9 bases, and the junction held 8 bases outside the gene matches.

The CDR3 DNA is TGTGCCAGCAGTTACGAGCGGGGGGAAACAGATACGCAGTATTTT. It is translated as CASSYERGETDTQYF. The chain couples TRBV6-2 or TRBV6-3 to TRBJ2-3, with 9 bases identical to TRBD2. The CDR3 contains 15 residues. CDR1 is MNHEY and CDR2 is SVGEGT in the germline V gene. J gave up 3 bases and V 2 bases, and 3 bases lay outside the gene matches.

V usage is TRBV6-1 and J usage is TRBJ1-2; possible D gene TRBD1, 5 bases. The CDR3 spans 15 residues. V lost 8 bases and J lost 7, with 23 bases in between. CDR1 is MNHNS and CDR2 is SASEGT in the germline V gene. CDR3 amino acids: CASYNLYRDPGGYTF. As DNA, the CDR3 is TGTGCCAGCTATAACCTTTACCGGGACCCTGGTGGCTACACCTTC.

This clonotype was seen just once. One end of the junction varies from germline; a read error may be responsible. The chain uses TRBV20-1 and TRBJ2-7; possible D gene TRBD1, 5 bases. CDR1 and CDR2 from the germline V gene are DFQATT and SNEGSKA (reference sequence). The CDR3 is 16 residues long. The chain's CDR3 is CSARARAASSYNEQYF. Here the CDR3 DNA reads TGCAGCGCTAGAGCCAGGGCCGCGAGCTCCTACAATGAGCAGTACTTC.

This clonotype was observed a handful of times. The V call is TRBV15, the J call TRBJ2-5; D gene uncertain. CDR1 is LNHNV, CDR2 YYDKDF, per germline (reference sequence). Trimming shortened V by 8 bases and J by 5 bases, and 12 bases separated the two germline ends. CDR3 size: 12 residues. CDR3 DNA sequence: TGTGCCACCCAGAAGGCCCGGGAGACCCAGTACTTC. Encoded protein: CATQKARETQYF.

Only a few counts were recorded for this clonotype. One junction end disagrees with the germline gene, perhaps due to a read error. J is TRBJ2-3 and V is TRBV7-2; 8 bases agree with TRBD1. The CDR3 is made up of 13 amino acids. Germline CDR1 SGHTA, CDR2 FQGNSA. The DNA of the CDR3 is TGTGCCAGCAGCTTACTACAGGGGGAAACGCGGTATTTT. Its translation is CASSLLQGETRYF.

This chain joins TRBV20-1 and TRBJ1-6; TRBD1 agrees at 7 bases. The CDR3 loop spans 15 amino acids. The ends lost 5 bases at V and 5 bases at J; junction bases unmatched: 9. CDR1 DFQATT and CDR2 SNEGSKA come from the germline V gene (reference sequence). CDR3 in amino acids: CSAPTLTGNNSPLHF. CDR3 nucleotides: TGCAGTGCTCCAACTTTGACAGGGAATAATTCACCCCTCCACTTT.

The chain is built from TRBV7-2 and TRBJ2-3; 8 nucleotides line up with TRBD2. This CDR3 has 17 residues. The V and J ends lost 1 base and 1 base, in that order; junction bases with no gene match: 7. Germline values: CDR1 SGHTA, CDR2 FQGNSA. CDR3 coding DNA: TGTGCCAGCAGCTTAGGCCGGCGAGCGGGGGGCACAGATACGCAGTATTTT. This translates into CASSLGRRAGGTDTQYF. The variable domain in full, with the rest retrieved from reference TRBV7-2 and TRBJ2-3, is GAGVSQSPSNKVTEKGKDVELRCDPISGHTALYWYRQSLGQGLEFLIYFQGNSAPDKSGLPSDRFSAERTGGSVSTLTIQRTQQEDSAVYLCASSLGRRAGGTDTQYFGPGTRLTVL.

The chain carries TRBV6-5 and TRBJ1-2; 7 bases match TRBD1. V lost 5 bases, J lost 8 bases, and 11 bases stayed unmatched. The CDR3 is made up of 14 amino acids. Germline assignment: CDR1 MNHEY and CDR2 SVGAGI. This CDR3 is CASSPPDRVGGYTF. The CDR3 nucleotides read TGTGCCAGCAGTCCCCCCGACAGGGTAGGGGGCTACACCTTC.

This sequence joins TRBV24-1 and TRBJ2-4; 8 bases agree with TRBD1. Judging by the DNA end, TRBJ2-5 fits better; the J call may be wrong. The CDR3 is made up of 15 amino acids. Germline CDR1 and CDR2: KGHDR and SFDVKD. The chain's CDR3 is CATSVRTGLQETQYF. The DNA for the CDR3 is TGTGCCACCAGTGTTCGGACAGGGCTACAAGAGACCCAGTACTTC.

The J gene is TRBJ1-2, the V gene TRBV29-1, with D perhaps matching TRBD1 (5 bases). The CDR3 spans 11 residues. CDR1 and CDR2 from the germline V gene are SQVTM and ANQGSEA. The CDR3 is CLGTDNYGYTF. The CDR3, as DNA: TGCTTGGGGACGGATAACTATGGCTACACCTTC.

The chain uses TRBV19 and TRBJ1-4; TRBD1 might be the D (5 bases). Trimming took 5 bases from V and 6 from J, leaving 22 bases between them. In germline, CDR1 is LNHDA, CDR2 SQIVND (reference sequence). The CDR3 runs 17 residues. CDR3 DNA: TGTGCCAGTAGTGTCCTCTCTGGGACCCGAGTGTATGAAAAACTGTTTTTT. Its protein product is CASSVLSGTRVYEKLFF.

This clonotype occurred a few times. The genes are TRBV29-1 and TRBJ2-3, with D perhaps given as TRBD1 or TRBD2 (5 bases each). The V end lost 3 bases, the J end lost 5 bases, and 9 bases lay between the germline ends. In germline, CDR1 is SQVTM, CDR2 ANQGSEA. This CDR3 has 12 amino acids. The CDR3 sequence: CSVDQGEDTQYF. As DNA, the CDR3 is TGCAGCGTTGATCAGGGAGAAGATACGCAGTATTTT.